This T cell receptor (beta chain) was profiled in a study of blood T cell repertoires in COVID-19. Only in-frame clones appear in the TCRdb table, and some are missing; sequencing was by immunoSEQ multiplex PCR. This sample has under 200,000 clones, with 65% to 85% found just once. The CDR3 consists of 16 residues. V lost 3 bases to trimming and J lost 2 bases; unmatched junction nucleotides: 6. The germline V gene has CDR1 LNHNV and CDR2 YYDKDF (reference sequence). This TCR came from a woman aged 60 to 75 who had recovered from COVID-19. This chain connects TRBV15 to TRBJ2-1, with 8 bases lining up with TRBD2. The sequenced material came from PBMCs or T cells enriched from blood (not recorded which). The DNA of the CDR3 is TGTGCCACCAGCAGGTCCAGCGGGGGAGCCTACAATGAGCAGTTCTTC. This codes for CATSRSSGGAYNEQFF. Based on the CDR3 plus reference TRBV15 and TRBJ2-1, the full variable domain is DAMVIQNPRYQVTQFGKPVTLSCSQTLNHNVMYWYQQKSSQAPKLLFHYYDKDFNNEADTPDNFQSRRPNTSFCFLDIRSPGLGDTAMYLCATSRSSGGAYNEQFFGPGTRLTVL.